Listed below are T cell receptor beta chains from one sample, sequenced in a study of blood T cell repertoires in COVID-19. This table comes from immunoSEQ multiplex PCR, and its TCRdb copy is limited to in-frame clones, with some not included. Of 180,000 or so clones listed, under 80% were seen once; the top ten hold roughly 14%. The sequenced material came from peripheral blood. These receptors all come from a man aged 45-65 years who had recovered from COVID-19. Each CDR3 is given with its conserved first and last residue. The order of the fields is clone size, D gene, J gene, V gene, CDR3 protein, CDR3 DNA. The D gene is left open where the match is weak. The size entry is marked missing in some rows and otherwise reads once, few, many or a size class.

clone size: -; D gene: -; J gene: TRBJ2-3; V gene: TRBV9; CDR3 protein: CASSVDPADTDTQYF; CDR3 DNA: TGTGCCAGCAGCGTAGACCCAGCGGACACAGATACGCAGTATTTT
clone size: -; D gene: TRBD1; J gene: TRBJ1-3; V gene: TRBV29-1; CDR3 protein: CSAHGQGGSGNTIYF; CDR3 DNA: TGCAGCGCCCACGGACAGGGTGGATCTGGAAACACCATATATTTT
clone size: once; D gene: TRBD1; J gene: TRBJ2-1; V gene: TRBV10-3; CDR3 protein: CAISKTGTDNEQFF; CDR3 DNA: TGTGCCATCAGTAAAACCGGGACAGACAATGAGCAGTTCTTC
clone size: -; D gene: TRBD2; J gene: TRBJ2-1; V gene: TRBV5-4; CDR3 protein: CASSRTSGTSYNEQFF; CDR3 DNA: TGTGCCAGCAGCCGGACTAGCGGGACGTCCTACAATGAGCAGTTCTTC
clone size: few; D gene: TRBD1; J gene: TRBJ1-2; V gene: TRBV29-1; CDR3 protein: CSVPGQGGYTF; CDR3 DNA: TGCAGCGTACCGGGACAGGGGGGCTACACCTTC
clone size: -; D gene: -; J gene: TRBJ1-1; V gene: TRBV19; CDR3 protein: CASSMSSGGQGAEAFF; CDR3 DNA: TGTGCCAGTAGTATGAGTTCGGGGGGCCAGGGAGCTGAAGCTTTCTTT
clone size: few; D gene: -; J gene: TRBJ1-3; V gene: TRBV7-9; CDR3 protein: CASSHSRGQGFYF; CDR3 DNA: TGTGCCAGCAGCCACTCCCGAGGCCAGGGTTTTTATTTT
clone size: -; D gene: TRBD1; J gene: TRBJ1-1; V gene: TRBV27; CDR3 protein: CASSRGGARSNTEAFF; CDR3 DNA: TGTGCCAGCAGCCGAGGGGGCGCGAGGTCTAACACTGAAGCTTTCTTT
clone size: -; D gene: -; J gene: TRBJ2-3; V gene: TRBV29-1; CDR3 protein: CSVAYAEFSTDTQYF; CDR3 DNA: TGCAGCGTTGCCTACGCGGAATTTAGCACAGATACGCAGTATTTT
clone size: few; D gene: -; J gene: TRBJ1-1; V gene: TRBV30; CDR3 protein: CAWSGRNTEAFF; CDR3 DNA: TGTGCCTGGAGTGGCAGGAACACTGAAGCTTTCTTT
clone size: -; D gene: -; J gene: TRBJ2-2; V gene: TRBV11-2; CDR3 protein: CASSPASGGGTGELFF; CDR3 DNA: TGTGCCAGCAGCCCCGCTAGCGGAGGGGGGACCGGGGAGCTGTTTTTT
clone size: -; D gene: TRBD2; J gene: TRBJ2-7; V gene: TRBV6-2/TRBV6-3; CDR3 protein: CASSSSSGYSYEQYF; CDR3 DNA: TGTGCCAGCAGTTCTTCTAGCGGATATTCCTACGAGCAGTACTTC
clone size: -; D gene: -; J gene: TRBJ2-7; V gene: TRBV9; CDR3 protein: CASSVDQVPSEQYF; CDR3 DNA: TGTGCCAGCAGCGTAGATCAGGTACCGAGCGAGCAGTACTTC
clone size: -; D gene: -; J gene: TRBJ1-1; V gene: TRBV18; CDR3 protein: CASSPSRGAAVEAFF; CDR3 DNA: TGTGCCAGCTCACCCTCCCGGGGGGCGGCCGTTGAAGCTTTCTTT
clone size: once; D gene: -; J gene: TRBJ2-3; V gene: TRBV5-5; CDR3 protein: CASSPGKIPDTDTQYF; CDR3 DNA: TGTGCCAGCAGCCCCGGGAAGATACCCGATACAGATACGCAGTATTTT
clone size: -; D gene: -; J gene: TRBJ1-6; V gene: TRBV5-1; CDR3 protein: CASSRTGEPIRNSPLHF; CDR3 DNA: TGCGCCAGCAGCCGTACGGGGGAACCTATTCGGAATTCACCCCTCCACTTT
clone size: once; D gene: -; J gene: TRBJ2-3; V gene: TRBV5-4; CDR3 protein: CASSLDRGTDTQYF; CDR3 DNA: TGTGCCAGCAGCTTGGATCGGGGCACAGATACGCAGTATTTT
clone size: -; D gene: TRBD1; J gene: TRBJ1-3; V gene: TRBV19; CDR3 protein: CASSIRTGTGDGNTIYF; CDR3 DNA: TGTGCCAGTAGTATTCGTACCGGGACAGGCGACGGAAACACCATATATTTT
clone size: -; D gene: TRBD1; J gene: TRBJ1-1; V gene: TRBV27; CDR3 protein: CASNNRGGTEAFF; CDR3 DNA: TGTGCCAGCAACAACAGGGGAGGAACTGAAGCTTTCTTT
clone size: -; D gene: -; J gene: TRBJ1-2; V gene: TRBV7-8; CDR3 protein: CASSSRRSLDGYTF; CDR3 DNA: TGTGCCAGCAGCTCTAGGCGTTCATTAGATGGCTACACCTTC
clone size: -; D gene: -; J gene: TRBJ2-6; V gene: TRBV3-1/TRBV3-2; CDR3 protein: CASSLSPGGPGANVLTF; CDR3 DNA: TGTGCCAGCAGCCTGTCTCCAGGGGGGCCTGGGGCCAACGTCCTGACTTTC
clone size: -; D gene: -; J gene: TRBJ2-7; V gene: TRBV6-1; CDR3 protein: CASSEGPSQYF; CDR3 DNA: TGTGCCAGCAGTGAAGGTCCTAGTCAGTACTTC
clone size: -; D gene: TRBD2; J gene: TRBJ2-1; V gene: TRBV7-9; CDR3 protein: CASSLAAGVRDEQFF; CDR3 DNA: TGTGCCAGCAGCTTAGCAGCGGGAGTCCGGGATGAGCAGTTCTTC
clone size: -; D gene: -; J gene: TRBJ2-3; V gene: TRBV19; CDR3 protein: CASRGGGTDTQYF; CDR3 DNA: TGTGCCAGTAGAGGAGGGGGCACAGATACGCAGTATTTT
clone size: -; D gene: -; J gene: TRBJ2-7; V gene: TRBV19; CDR3 protein: CASSMKGGRAYEQYF; CDR3 DNA: TGTGCCAGTAGTATGAAAGGGGGTAGGGCCTACGAGCAGTACTTC
clone size: -; D gene: -; J gene: TRBJ1-2; V gene: TRBV5-1; CDR3 protein: CASSLGPGRYGYTF; CDR3 DNA: TGCGCCAGCAGCTTGGGACCAGGGAGGTATGGCTACACCTTC
clone size: -; D gene: -; J gene: TRBJ1-1; V gene: TRBV20-1; CDR3 protein: CSALRQEVTFF; CDR3 DNA: TGCAGTGCCCTCCGACAGGAGGTTACTTTCTTT
clone size: few; D gene: TRBD2; J gene: TRBJ2-2; V gene: TRBV3-1/TRBV3-2; CDR3 protein: CASSLLAGGFAGELFF; CDR3 DNA: TGTGCCAGCAGCCTTCTAGCGGGAGGGTTCGCCGGGGAGCTGTTTTTT
clone size: -; D gene: -; J gene: TRBJ1-2; V gene: TRBV7-2; CDR3 protein: CASSLEPQVGDGYTF; CDR3 DNA: TGTGCCAGCAGCTTAGAACCGCAGGTGGGCGATGGCTACACCTTC
clone size: -; D gene: -; J gene: TRBJ2-1; V gene: TRBV10-1; CDR3 protein: CASHSLSDSYNEQFF; CDR3 DNA: TGCGCCAGCCACTCCCTGTCCGACTCCTACAATGAGCAGTTCTTC